This T cell receptor (beta chain) was captured by sequencing in a study of cytomegalovirus exposure and HLA in healthy donors. About the study: From about 180 million T cells, an earlier analysis saw 110 million or so unique TCR beta sequences.

The PCR made use of 60 Vbeta and 13 Jbeta primers. Produced via immunoSEQ multiplex PCR; TCRdb's table is partial and in-frame only. This sample has about 130,000 clones; nearly 80% occur once, and the top ten carry 2% to 2.5%. Study results and limitations: The authors later found most CMV-associated TCR beta chains appeared HLA-restricted.

A remark on this clone: Antigen: not known.

Sampled while nominally healthy, donors likely had unrecorded immune exposures. Trimming cost V 0 bases and J 7 bases; bases outside gene matches: 10. Germline CDR1 is MNHEY and CDR2 is SMNVEV (reference sequence). This CDR3 has 16 residues. The sequence was obtained from a man younger than 40 in good health and CMV-seronegative. V gene TRBV27 combines with J gene TRBJ1-2; 8 nucleotides align to TRBD1. Sequencing used PBMCs. The CDR3 DNA reads TGTGCCAGCAGTTTATCGATGGCAGGGGGCCCCATTGGCTACACCTTC. This codes for CASSLSMAGGPIGYTF.